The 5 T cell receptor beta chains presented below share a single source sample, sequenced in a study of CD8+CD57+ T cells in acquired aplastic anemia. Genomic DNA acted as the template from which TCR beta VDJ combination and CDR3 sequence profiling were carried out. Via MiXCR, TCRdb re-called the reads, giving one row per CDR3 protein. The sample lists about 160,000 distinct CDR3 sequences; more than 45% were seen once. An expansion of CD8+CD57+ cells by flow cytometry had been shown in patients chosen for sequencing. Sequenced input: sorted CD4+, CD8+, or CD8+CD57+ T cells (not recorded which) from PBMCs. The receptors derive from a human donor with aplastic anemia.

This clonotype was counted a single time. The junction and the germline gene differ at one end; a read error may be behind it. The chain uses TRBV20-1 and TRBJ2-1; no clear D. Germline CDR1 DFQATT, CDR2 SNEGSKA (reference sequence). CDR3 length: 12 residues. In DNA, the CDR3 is TGCGGTGCCACCCCCTCAAACAATGAGCAGTTCTTC. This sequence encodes CGATPSNNEQFF.

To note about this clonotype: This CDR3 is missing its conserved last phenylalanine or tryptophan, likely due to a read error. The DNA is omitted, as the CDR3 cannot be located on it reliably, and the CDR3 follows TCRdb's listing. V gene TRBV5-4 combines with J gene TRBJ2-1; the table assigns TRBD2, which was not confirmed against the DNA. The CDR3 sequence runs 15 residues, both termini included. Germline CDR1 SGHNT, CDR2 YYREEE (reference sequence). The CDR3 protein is CASSLEQGGQDEQSL.

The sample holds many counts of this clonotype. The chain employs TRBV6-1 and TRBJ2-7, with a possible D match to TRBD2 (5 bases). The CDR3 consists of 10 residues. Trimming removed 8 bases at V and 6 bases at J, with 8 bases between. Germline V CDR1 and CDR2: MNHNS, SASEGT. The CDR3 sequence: CASGEFEQYF. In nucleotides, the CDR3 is TGTGCCAGCGGGGAGTTCGAGCAGTACTTC.

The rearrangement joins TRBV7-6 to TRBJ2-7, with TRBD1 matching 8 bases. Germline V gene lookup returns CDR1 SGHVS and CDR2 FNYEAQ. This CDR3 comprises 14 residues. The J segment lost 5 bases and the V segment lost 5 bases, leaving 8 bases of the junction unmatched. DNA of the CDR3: TGTGCCAGCAGCGCCCGGACAGGGTCCGACGAGCAGTACTTC. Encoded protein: CASSARTGSDEQYF.

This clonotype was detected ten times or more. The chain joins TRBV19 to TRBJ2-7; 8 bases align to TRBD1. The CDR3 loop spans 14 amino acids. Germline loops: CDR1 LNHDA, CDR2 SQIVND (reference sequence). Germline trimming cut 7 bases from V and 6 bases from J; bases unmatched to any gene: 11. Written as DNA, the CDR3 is TGTGCCAGTAATTGGGGACAGGCAGCGTCCGAGCAGTACTTC. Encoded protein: CASNWGQAASEQYF. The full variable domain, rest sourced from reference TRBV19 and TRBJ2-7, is DGGITQSPKYLFRKEGQNVTLSCEQNLNHDAMYWYRQDPGQGLRLIYYSQIVNDFQKGDIAEGYSVSREKKESFPLTVTSAQKNPTAFYLCASNWGQAASEQYFGPGTRLTVT.